The 28 T cell receptor beta chains given below trace back to one sample, sequenced in a study of T-cell memory formation after mild COVID-19. Via MiXCR, TCRdb re-called the 5' RACE reads, giving one row per CDR3 protein. The table includes 450,000 to 650,000 distinct CDR3 sequences, about a fifth detected once. The sample was PBMCs or a T cell subset sorted from them (not recorded which). These receptors all come from an adult woman who had mild COVID-19 (a few samples of this study predate the infection). Cell type and time point are not known.

This clonotype was seen a few times. This chain uses TRBV7-8 with TRBJ2-5, with D possibly matching TRBD2 (5 bases). V was cut by 7 bases and J by 5 bases, with 20 bases left in between. This CDR3 has 15 residues. Germline assignment: CDR1 SGHVS and CDR2 FQNEAQ. CDR3 protein: CASTLRPPPGETQYF. For the CDR3, the DNA is TGTGCCAGCACCCTAAGGCCCCCCCCGGGGGAGACCCAGTACTTC.

The table lists this clonotype with a few counts. The chain employs TRBV20-1 and TRBJ1-1; no reliable D call. V was clipped by 0 bases and J by 1 base, with 15 bases between them. The CDR3 runs to 16 residues. Germline V gene sequence: CDR1 DFQATT, CDR2 SNEGSKA (reference sequence). The chain's CDR3 is CSARDPGPKGNTEAFF. The CDR3 DNA sequence: TGCAGTGCTAGAGATCCTGGTCCAAAGGGGAACACTGAAGCTTTCTTT.

This clonotype has just a few counts. The chain combines TRBV12-3 or TRBV12-4 with TRBJ1-2; no reliable D call. CDR3 length: 14 residues. V lost 4 bases and J lost 5, with 14 bases in between. The CDR3 coding sequence is TGTGCCAGCAGTTCAGACACGGTCGGTTATGGCTACACCTTC. Translation: CASSSDTVGYGYTF.

The chain has TRBV29-1 and TRBJ2-3; D might be TRBD1 (5 bases). V was trimmed by 3 bases and J by 5 bases, leaving 18 bases between them. This CDR3 has 15 amino acids. Germline V CDR1 and CDR2: SQVTM, ANQGSEA. The CDR3 region has the DNA TGCAGCGTTGACGCCTCCTCAGGGAAGGGAGATACGCAGTATTTT. As protein: CSVDASSGKGDTQYF.

This clonotype was observed a few times. The chain uses TRBV18 and TRBJ2-1; 8 bases fit TRBD1. The CDR3 is made up of 16 amino acids. V gave up 4 bases and J gave up 7 bases; unmatched junction bases: 12. From germline, CDR1 is KGHSH and CDR2 LQKENI. The CDR3 region has the DNA TGTGCCAGCTCACGGACAGTCCGACAGGGGATAAATGAGCAGTTCTTC. Amino acid sequence: CASSRTVRQGINEQFF. The full variable domain, in which reference TRBV18 and TRBJ2-1 provide the parts outside the CDR3, is NAGVMQNPRHLVRRRGQEARLRCSPMKGHSHVYWYRQLPEEGLKFMVYLQKENIIDESGMPKERFSAEFPKEGPSILRIQQVVRGDSAAYFCASSRTVRQGINEQFFGPGTRLTVL.

The chain has TRBV10-2 and TRBJ1-5, with 9 bases aligning to TRBD1. Germline trimming cut 5 bases from V and 5 bases from J; bases unmatched to any gene: 7. In germline, CDR1 is WSHSY, CDR2 SAAADI. The CDR3 spans 15 residues. The CDR3 protein is CASSRTGGPYQPQHF. The CDR3 DNA reads as TGCGCCAGCAGTCGAACAGGGGGCCCCTATCAGCCCCAGCATTTT.

This chain uses TRBV7-6 with TRBJ2-2; 7 nucleotides agree with TRBD1. The germline CDR1 and CDR2 sequences are SGHVS and FNYEAQ. Trimming took 2 bases from V and 4 from J; bases not matched to a gene: 10. The CDR3 spans 17 residues. CDR3 sequence: CASSLKEETGITGELFF. Here the CDR3 DNA reads TGTGCCAGCAGCTTAAAGGAAGAGACAGGGATCACCGGGGAGCTGTTTTTT.

This clonotype was found a few times. A much larger clone is a single base away; this may be a read error. This chain connects TRBV29-1 to TRBJ2-4, with unresolved D. Trimming pared 5 bases from V and 1 base from J, leaving 15 bases between. CDR3 size: 15 residues. Germline loops: CDR1 SQVTM, CDR2 ANQGSEA. CDR3 protein: CSVKHQTHAKNIQYF. The CDR3 DNA sequence: TGCAGCGTTAAACACCAAACTCACGCCAAAAACATTCAGTACTTC.

The CDR3 is CASSGRDRSEYGYTF. The CDR3 nucleotides are TGTGCCAGCAGTGGAAGAGACAGGAGTGAGTATGGCTACACCTTC. The J gene is TRBJ1-2, the V gene TRBV6-1; tentatively, D is TRBD1 (6 bases). Trimming took 4 bases from V and 5 from J, leaving 17 bases between them. The germline V gene encodes CDR1 MNHNS and CDR2 SASEGT. This CDR3 comprises 15 residues.

The V gene is TRBV25-1, the J gene TRBJ2-1, with D possibly being TRBD2 (5 bases). The ends were cut back, 6 bases at V and 10 bases at J, with 16 bases in the middle. Germline CDR1 reads MGHDK; CDR2 reads SYGVNS. This CDR3 region has 13 residues. The CDR3 spells CASSLASSREQFF. CDR3 nucleotide sequence: TGTGCCAGCAGCCTCGCTAGCAGCAGGGAGCAGTTCTTC.

A few counts support this clonotype. The genes are TRBV12-3 or TRBV12-4 and TRBJ2-1, with D unclear. V dropped 6 bases and J dropped 3 bases, with 18 bases sitting between them. The CDR3 is made up of 16 amino acids. CDR3: CASSPITQRGYNEQFF. The CDR3, as DNA: TGTGCCAGCAGCCCTATTACCCAGCGCGGCTACAATGAGCAGTTCTTC.

The CDR3 sequence: CASSQDQQSFEAFF. The CDR3 DNA sequence: TGCGCCAGCAGCCAAGATCAACAGAGCTTTGAAGCTTTCTTT. The V call is TRBV4-3, the J call TRBJ1-1; D is undetermined. This CDR3 spans 14 amino acids. Deletions cut 0 bases from V and 7 bases from J, with 12 bases between. Germline CDR1 reads LGHNA; CDR2 reads YSLEER.

The rearrangement links TRBV11-3 to TRBJ1-2, with D possibly TRBD1 on 5 matching bases. The CDR3 sequence is 12 residues long. Trimming left V 6 bases short and J 8 bases short, with 13 bases between. Germline assignment: CDR1 SGHNT and CDR2 YENEEA. CDR3 sequence (DNA): TGTGCCAGCAGTCAAGGCAGGGACGGCTACACCTTC. It translates to CASSQGRDGYTF.

This clonotype showed up just a few times. This rearrangement joins TRBV24-1 to TRBJ1-5; D possibly corresponds to TRBD1 (5 bases). In germline, CDR1 is KGHDR, CDR2 SFDVKD. V dropped 10 bases and J dropped 0 bases, with 12 bases sitting between them. CDR3 size: 14 residues. CDR3 sequence: CATGEGTSNQPQHF. The CDR3 DNA reads TGTGCCACGGGGGAGGGAACTAGCAATCAGCCCCAGCATTTT.

CDR3 sequence (DNA): TGTGCCACAGGGCTAGGCACAGATACGCAGTATTTT. Residues: CATGLGTDTQYF. V is TRBV27 and J is TRBJ2-3; perhaps TRBD1 as D (5 bases). The CDR3 length is 12 residues. Trimming cost V 10 bases and J 1 base, with 9 bases left between them. Germline V gives CDR1 MNHEY, CDR2 SMNVEV (reference sequence).

The chain links TRBV12-3 or TRBV12-4 to TRBJ2-3, with D perhaps assigned TRBD1 or TRBD2 (6 bases each). V was trimmed by 6 bases and J by 3 bases, leaving 13 bases between them. This CDR3 has 14 residues. This chain's CDR3 is CASREGGRTDTQYF. CDR3 coding DNA: TGTGCCAGCAGAGAAGGGGGGAGAACAGATACGCAGTATTTT.

The chain is built from TRBV20-1 and TRBJ2-5; D ambiguous. The V end was cut by 0 bases, the J end by 0 bases, with 8 bases between. Germline V lookup: CDR1 DFQATT, CDR2 SNEGSKA (reference sequence). There are 14 residues in the CDR3. The CDR3 coding sequence is TGCAGTGCTAGAGATGGCAGCAACCAAGAGACCCAGTACTTC. Translated, it gives CSARDGSNQETQYF.

The V gene is TRBV5-8, the J gene TRBJ2-7, with D hard to call. The germline V gene encodes CDR1 SGHTS and CDR2 YDEGEE. CDR3 length: 12 amino acids. The ends were cut back, 0 bases at V and 6 bases at J, with 7 bases in the middle. The CDR3 nucleotides are TGTGCCAGCAGCTTGGTAGGGCCCGAGCAGTACTTC. It specifies CASSLVGPEQYF.

The gene calls are TRBV5-6 and TRBJ2-1; D possibly corresponds to TRBD2 (6 bases). This CDR3 contains 15 residues. V dropped 3 bases and J dropped 0 bases, with 10 bases sitting between them. Germline CDR1 is SGHDT and CDR2 is YYEEEE. CDR3 in amino acids: CASSSSSVSYNEQFF. CDR3 DNA sequence: TGTGCCAGCAGCTCCTCTAGCGTCTCCTACAATGAGCAGTTCTTC.

This chain uses TRBV12-3 or TRBV12-4 with TRBJ2-5; 10 bases align to TRBD2. The CDR3 consists of 14 residues. Losses at the gene ends were 6 bases for V and 6 bases for J; bases not matched to a gene: 7. The CDR3 DNA reads as TGTGCCAGCAGACCGGGACTAGCGATTCAGACCCAGTACTTC. Residues: CASRPGLAIQTQYF.

On this clonotype itself: At one of its ends the junction is not consistent with the germline gene, which may arise from a read error. The chain couples TRBV5-5 to TRBJ1-5; D is perhaps TRBD1 (6 bases). This CDR3 is 13 amino acids long. CDR1 is SGHKS and CDR2 is YYEKEE in the germline V gene (reference sequence). This CDR3 is CASRQVPNQPQHF. In DNA form, the CDR3 reads TGTGCCAGTCGACAGGTTCCTAATCAGCCACAGCATTTT.

This clonotype has a handful of counts. The chain employs TRBV5-1 and TRBJ1-2; D gene unclear. Trimming took off 1 base at V and 7 bases at J, with 8 bases between the two ends. From germline, CDR1 is SGHRS and CDR2 YFSETQ. CDR3 length: 12 residues. The CDR3 spells CASSLTTTGYTF. The CDR3 DNA reads TGCGCCAGCAGCTTGACTACAACTGGCTACACCTTC.

This clonotype was seen more than once but under ten times. The chain joins TRBV4-2 to TRBJ2-7, with D perhaps assigned TRBD1 or TRBD2 (5 bases each). The germline CDR1 and CDR2 sequences are LGHNA and YNFKEQ. Trimming stripped 4 bases from V and 0 bases from J, with 19 bases between. The CDR3 extends over 17 amino acids. The CDR3 DNA is TGTGCCAGCAGCCTTTCAATCACCGGGACGGACTCCTACGAGCAGTACTTC. Its translation is CASSLSITGTDSYEQYF.

The V call is TRBV6-1, the J call TRBJ2-7, with D perhaps TRBD2 (6 bases). The CDR3 covers 15 residues. V gave up 7 bases and J gave up 2 bases, with 18 bases separating them. Per the germline V gene, CDR1 is MNHNS and CDR2 is SASEGT. The CDR3 protein is CASTPMVGLPYEQYF. The CDR3 DNA sequence: TGTGCCAGCACCCCGATGGTGGGACTCCCCTACGAGCAGTACTTC.

In DNA, the CDR3 is TGCAGTGTTCCGACAGGGGGCCATGGCTACACCTTC. It is translated as CSVPTGGHGYTF. The V gene is TRBV20-1, the J gene TRBJ1-2, with 10 bases identical to TRBD1. Trimming at V came to 7 bases and at J to 6 bases, leaving 5 bases not matched to a gene. The CDR3 has 12 amino acids. Germline values: CDR1 DFQATT, CDR2 SNEGSKA (reference sequence).

The J gene is TRBJ2-7, the V gene TRBV18; D gene unclear. The V gene lost 4 bases and the J gene lost 2 bases, with 9 bases spanning the gap. The CDR3 covers 13 residues. Germline V gene lookup returns CDR1 KGHSH and CDR2 LQKENI. The CDR3 DNA reads TGTGCCAGCTCACTCTCGACACCCTACGAGCAGTACTTC. Translation: CASSLSTPYEQYF.

This chain joins TRBV2 and TRBJ1-2; D might be TRBD1 (5 bases). The V end was cut by 4 bases, the J end by 3 bases, with 12 bases between. Germline V gene data show CDR1 as SNHLY and CDR2 as FYNNEI. The CDR3 loop spans 14 amino acids. The CDR3 sequence: CASSVRGADYGYTF. CDR3 sequence (DNA): TGTGCCAGCAGTGTGCGGGGCGCAGACTATGGCTACACCTTC.

This clonotype was detected only a few times. The chain is built from TRBV4-1 and TRBJ2-1, with 14 bases identical to TRBD2. The germline gives CDR1 MGHRA, CDR2 YSYEKL. Germline trimming cut 1 base from V and 9 bases from J; bases unmatched to any gene: 8. This CDR3 region has 17 residues. The CDR3 nucleotides are TGCGCCAGCAGCCAAGCCGGGACTAGCGGGAGAGGGGGTGAGCAGTTCTTC. The encoded protein is CASSQAGTSGRGGEQFF.